This T cell receptor beta chain was sequenced during a study of T-cell reconstitution after alpha-beta-depleted transplantation in children. Germline V lookup: CDR1 SEHNR, CDR2 FQNEAQ (reference sequence). Trimming removed 3 bases from V and 4 bases from J, with 6 bases in between. CDR3 size: 12 residues. Unique molecular identifiers were incorporated into the prepared TCRbeta library. TCRdb called the PCR reads again in MiXCR, with one record for every CDR3 protein. There are roughly 610,000 distinct CDR3 sequences in the sample; more than 9% occur only once, and 4% lies in the top ten. The rearrangement joins TRBV7-9 to TRBJ2-5; D is uncertain. This material consisted of PBMCs from the stem cell graft donor, taken from the stem cell graft. This TCR was sampled from a human donor who donated a stem cell graft to a child with acute myeloid leukemia. The CDR3 reads CASSFFTETQYF. DNA for the CDR3: TGTGCCAGCAGCTTTTTCACAGAGACCCAGTACTTC.